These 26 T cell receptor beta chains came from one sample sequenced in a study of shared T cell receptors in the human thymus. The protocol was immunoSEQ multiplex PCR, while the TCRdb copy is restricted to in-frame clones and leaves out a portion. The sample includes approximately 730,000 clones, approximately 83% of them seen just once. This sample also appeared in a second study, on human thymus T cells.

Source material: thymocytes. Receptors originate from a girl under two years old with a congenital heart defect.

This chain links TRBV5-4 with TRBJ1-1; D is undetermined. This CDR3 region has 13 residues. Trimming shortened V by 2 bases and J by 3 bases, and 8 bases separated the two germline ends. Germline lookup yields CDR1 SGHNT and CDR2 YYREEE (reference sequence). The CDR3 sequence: CASSLEVDTEAFF. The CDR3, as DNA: TGTGCCAGCAGCTTAGAGGTAGACACTGAAGCTTTCTTT.

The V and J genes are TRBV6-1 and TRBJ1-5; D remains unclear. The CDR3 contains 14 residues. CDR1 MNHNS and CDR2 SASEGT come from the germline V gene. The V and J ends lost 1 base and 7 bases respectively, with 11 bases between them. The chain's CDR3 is CASSEEDREQPQHF. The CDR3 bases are TGTGCCAGCAGTGAAGAAGATCGGGAGCAGCCCCAGCATTTT.

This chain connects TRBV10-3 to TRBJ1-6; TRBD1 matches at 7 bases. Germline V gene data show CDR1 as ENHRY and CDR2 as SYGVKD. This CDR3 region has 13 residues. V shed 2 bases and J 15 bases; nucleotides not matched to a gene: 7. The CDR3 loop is CAISEDRERLLHF. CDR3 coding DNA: TGTGCCATCAGTGAGGACAGGGAGAGGCTCCTCCACTTT.

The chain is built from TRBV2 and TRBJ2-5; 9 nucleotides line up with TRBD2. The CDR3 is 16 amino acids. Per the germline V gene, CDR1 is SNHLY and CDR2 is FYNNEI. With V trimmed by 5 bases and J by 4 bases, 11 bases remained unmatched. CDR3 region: CASSKGLALAGETQYF. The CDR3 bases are TGTGCCAGCAGTAAAGGACTAGCGTTGGCCGGAGAGACCCAGTACTTC. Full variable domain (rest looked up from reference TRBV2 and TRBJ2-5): EPEVTQTPSHQVTQMGQEVILRCVPISNHLYFYWYRQILGQKVEFLVSFYNNEISEKSEIFDDQFSVERPDGSNFTLKIRSTKLEDSAMYFCASSKGLALAGETQYFGPGTRLLVL.

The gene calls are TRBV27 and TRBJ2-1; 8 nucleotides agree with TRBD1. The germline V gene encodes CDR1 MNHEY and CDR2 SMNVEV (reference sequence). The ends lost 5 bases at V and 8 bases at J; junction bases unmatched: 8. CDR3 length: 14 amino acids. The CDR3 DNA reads TGTGCCAGCAGTAGGTTCAGGGGGCTCGATGAGCAGTTCTTC. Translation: CASSRFRGLDEQFF.

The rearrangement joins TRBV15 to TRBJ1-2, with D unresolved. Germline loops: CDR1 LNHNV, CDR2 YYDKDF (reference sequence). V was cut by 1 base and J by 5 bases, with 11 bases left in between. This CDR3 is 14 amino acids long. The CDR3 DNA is TGTGCCACCAGCAGAGGCCGGACTGAGTATGGCTACACCTTC. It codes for CATSRGRTEYGYTF.

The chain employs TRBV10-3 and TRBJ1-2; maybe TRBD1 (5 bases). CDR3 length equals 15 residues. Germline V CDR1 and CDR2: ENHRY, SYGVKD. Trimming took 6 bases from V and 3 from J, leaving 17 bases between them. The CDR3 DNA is TGTGCCATCAGAGTGATGGGAGGGGCCCACTATGGCTACACCTTC. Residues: CAIRVMGGAHYGYTF.

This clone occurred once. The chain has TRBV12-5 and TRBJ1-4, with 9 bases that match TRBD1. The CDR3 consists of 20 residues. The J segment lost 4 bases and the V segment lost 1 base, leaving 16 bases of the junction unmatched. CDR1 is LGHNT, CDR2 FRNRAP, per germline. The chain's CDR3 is CASGLAYPGQGTGGNEKLFF. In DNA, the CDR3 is TGTGCTAGTGGTTTGGCCTACCCGGGACAGGGTACTGGGGGTAATGAAAAACTGTTTTTT.

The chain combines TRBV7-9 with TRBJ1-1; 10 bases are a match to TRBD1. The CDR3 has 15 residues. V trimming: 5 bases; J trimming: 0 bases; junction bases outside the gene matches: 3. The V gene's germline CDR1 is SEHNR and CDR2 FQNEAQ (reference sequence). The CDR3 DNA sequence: TGTGCCAGCAGCCACGGGACAGGGGTGAACACTGAAGCTTTCTTT. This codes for CASSHGTGVNTEAFF.

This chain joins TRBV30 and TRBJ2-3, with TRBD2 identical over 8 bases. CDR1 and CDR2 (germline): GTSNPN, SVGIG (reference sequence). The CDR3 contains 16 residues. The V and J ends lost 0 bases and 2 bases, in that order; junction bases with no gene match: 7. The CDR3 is CAWSVRRGGITDTQYF. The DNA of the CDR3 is TGTGCCTGGAGTGTACGTCGGGGGGGGATCACAGATACGCAGTATTTT.

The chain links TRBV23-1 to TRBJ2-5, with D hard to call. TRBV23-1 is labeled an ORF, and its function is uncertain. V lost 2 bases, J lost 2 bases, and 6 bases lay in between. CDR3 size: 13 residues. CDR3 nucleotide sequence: TGCGCCAGCAGTCAACGTAGACAAGAGACCCAGTACTTC. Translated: CASSQRRQETQYF.

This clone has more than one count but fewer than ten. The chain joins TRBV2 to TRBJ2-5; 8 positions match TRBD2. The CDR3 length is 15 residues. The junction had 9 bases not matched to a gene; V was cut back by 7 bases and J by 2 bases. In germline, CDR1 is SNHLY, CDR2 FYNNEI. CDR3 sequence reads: CASIRLAGSQETQYF. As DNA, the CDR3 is TGTGCCAGCATACGCCTAGCGGGTTCTCAAGAGACCCAGTACTTC.

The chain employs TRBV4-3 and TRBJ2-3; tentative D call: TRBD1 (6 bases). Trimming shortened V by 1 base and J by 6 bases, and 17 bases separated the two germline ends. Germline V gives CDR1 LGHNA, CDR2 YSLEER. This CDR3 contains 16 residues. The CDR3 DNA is TGCGCCAGCAGCCAAGTTTGGTGGGGGCCCGGGGATACGCAGTATTTT. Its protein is CASSQVWWGPGDTQYF.

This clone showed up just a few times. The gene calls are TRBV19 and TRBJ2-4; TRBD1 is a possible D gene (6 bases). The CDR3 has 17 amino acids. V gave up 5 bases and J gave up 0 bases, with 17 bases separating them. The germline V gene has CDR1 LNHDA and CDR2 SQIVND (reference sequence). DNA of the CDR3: TGTGCCAGTAGTTTCGAGACAGGTGGATCAGCCAAAAACATTCAGTACTTC. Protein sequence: CASSFETGGSAKNIQYF.

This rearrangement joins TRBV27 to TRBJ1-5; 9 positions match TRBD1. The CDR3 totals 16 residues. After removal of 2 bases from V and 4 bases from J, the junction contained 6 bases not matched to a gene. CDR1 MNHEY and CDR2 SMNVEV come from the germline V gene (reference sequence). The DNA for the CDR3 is TGTGCCAGCAGTTTAGCCCGGGGACAGGGTAATCAGCCCCAGCATTTT. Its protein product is CASSLARGQGNQPQHF.

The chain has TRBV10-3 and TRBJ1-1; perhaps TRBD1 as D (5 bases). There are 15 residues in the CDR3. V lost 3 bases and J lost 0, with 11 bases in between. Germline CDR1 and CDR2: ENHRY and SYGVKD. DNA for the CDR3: TGTGCCATCAGTGATAGGGCAGGGATGAACACTGAAGCTTTCTTT. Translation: CAISDRAGMNTEAFF.

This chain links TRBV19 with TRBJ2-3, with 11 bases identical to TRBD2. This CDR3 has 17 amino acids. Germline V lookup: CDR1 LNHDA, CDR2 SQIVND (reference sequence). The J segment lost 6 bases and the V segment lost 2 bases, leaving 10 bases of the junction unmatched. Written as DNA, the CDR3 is TGTGCCAGTAGTATACTAGCGGGGGGCCCTTGCTGCGATACGCAGTATTTT. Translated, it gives CASSILAGGPCCDTQYF.

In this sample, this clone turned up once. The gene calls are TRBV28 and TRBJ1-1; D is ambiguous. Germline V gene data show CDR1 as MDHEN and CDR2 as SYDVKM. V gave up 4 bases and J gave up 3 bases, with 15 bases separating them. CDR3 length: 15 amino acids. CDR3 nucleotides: TGTGCCAGCAGTTCCCCCGGACGGGAGGACACTGAAGCTTTCTTT. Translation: CASSSPGREDTEAFF. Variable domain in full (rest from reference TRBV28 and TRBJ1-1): DVKVTQSSRYLVKRTGEKVFLECVQDMDHENMFWYRQDPGLGLRLIYFSYDVKMKEKGDIPEGYSVSREKKERFSLILESASTNQTSMYLCASSSPGREDTEAFFGQGTRLTVV.

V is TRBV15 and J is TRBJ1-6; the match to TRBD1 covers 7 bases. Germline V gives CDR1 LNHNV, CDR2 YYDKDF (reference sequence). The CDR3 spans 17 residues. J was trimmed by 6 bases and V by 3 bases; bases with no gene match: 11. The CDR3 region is CATSRAGQNKGNSPLHF. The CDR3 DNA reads TGTGCCACCAGCAGGGCGGGACAGAACAAGGGTAATTCACCCCTCCACTTT.

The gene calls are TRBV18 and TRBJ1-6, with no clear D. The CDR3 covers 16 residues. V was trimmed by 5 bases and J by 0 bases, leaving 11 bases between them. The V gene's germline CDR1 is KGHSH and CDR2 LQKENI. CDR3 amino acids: CASSYNSSSYNSPLHF. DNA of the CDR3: TGTGCCAGCTCATATAACAGTAGCTCCTATAATTCACCCCTCCACTTT. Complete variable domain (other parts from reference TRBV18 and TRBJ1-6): NAGVMQNPRHLVRRRGQEARLRCSPMKGHSHVYWYRQLPEEGLKFMVYLQKENIIDESGMPKERFSAEFPKEGPSILRIQQVVRGDSAAYFCASSYNSSSYNSPLHFGNGTRLTVT.

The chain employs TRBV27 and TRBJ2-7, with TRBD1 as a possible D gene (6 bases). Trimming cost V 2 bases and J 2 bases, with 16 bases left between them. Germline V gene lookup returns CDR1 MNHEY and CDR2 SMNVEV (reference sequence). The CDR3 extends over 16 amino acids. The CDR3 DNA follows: TGTGCCAGCAGTTTAGGGGGACAAGGGGGAACCTACGAGCAGTACTTC. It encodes CASSLGGQGGTYEQYF.

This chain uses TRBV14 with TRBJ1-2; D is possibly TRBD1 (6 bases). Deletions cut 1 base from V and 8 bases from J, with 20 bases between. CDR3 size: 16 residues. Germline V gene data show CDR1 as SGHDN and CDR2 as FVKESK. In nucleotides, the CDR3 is TGTGCCAGCAGCCAAGTAGGCAGGGGTAGGGAAGGAGGCTACACCTTC. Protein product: CASSQVGRGREGGYTF.

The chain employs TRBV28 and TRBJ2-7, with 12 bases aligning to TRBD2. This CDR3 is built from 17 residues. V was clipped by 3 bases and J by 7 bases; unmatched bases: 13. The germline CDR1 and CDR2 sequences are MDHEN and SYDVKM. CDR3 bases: TGTGCCAGCAGTTTGAACCGGACTAGCGGGGCCCTTCGGGAGCAGTACTTC. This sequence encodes CASSLNRTSGALREQYF.

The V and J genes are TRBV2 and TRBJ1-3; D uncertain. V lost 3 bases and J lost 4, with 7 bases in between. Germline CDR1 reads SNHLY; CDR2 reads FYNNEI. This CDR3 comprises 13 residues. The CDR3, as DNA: TGTGCCAGCAGTGATAACAGAGGAAACACCATATATTTT. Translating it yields CASSDNRGNTIYF.

The DNA for the CDR3 is TGTGCCAGCAGCCTGCTAGACGGTACTGAAGCTTTCTTT. Its translation: CASSLLDGTEAFF. The chain employs TRBV7-2 and TRBJ1-1; D not certain. Between the trimmed V and J ends, which lost 5 bases and 5 bases, there was a span of 12 bases. Germline CDR1 is SGHTA and CDR2 is FQGNSA. The CDR3 sequence is 13 residues long. The variable domain in full, with the rest retrieved from reference TRBV7-2 and TRBJ1-1, is GAGVSQSPSNKVTEKGKDVELRCDPISGHTALYWYRQSLGQGLEFLIYFQGNSAPDKSGLPSDRFSAERTGGSVSTLTIQRTQQEDSAVYLCASSLLDGTEAFFGQGTRLTVV.

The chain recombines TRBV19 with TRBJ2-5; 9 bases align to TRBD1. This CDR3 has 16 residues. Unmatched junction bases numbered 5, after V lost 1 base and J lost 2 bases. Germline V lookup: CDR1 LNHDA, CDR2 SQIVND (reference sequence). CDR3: CASSIGDRVKQETQYF. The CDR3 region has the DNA TGTGCCAGTAGTATAGGGGACAGGGTAAAACAAGAGACCCAGTACTTC.